These 2 T cell receptor beta chains originate from one sample sequenced in a study of T cells in Graves' hyperthyroidism and ophthalmopathy. TCR beta CDR3 sequences were amplified from RNA transcripts. A first-round RT-PCR of the TCR CDR3 used the HTBI primer set. Using its own MiXCR run on the multiplex PCR reads, TCRdb lists one record per CDR3 protein. The profile shows about 720,000 distinct CDR3 sequences, about a sixth of them singletons. The source material was blood. Source of these receptors: a man younger than 30 with Graves' hyperthyroidism.

This clonotype was counted a few times. The chain carries TRBV27 and TRBJ1-2; 12 nucleotides line up with TRBD1. CDR1 is MNHEY, CDR2 SMNVEV, per germline (reference sequence). The CDR3 has 15 amino acids. V was pared by 5 bases and J by 3 bases, with 4 bases of the junction left unmatched. CDR3 bases: TGTGCCAGCAGTCCTGGGACAGGGGGCCACTATGGCTACACCTTC. Protein: CASSPGTGGHYGYTF.

This clonotype was picked up many times. The CDR3, as DNA: TGCAGTGCAGGGACAGGGGTCTACGAGCAGTACTTC. Encoded protein: CSAGTGVYEQYF. This chain uses TRBV20-1 with TRBJ2-7; 10 bases agree with TRBD1. V was clipped by 6 bases and J by 3 bases; unmatched bases: 2. CDR3 length equals 12 residues. Germline V gene data show CDR1 as DFQATT and CDR2 as SNEGSKA (reference sequence).